What follows are 25 T cell receptor beta chains derived from one specimen sequenced in a study of blood T cell repertoires in COVID-19. Assay: immunoSEQ multiplex PCR; the TCRdb copy retains only in-frame clones and omits some. The sample has some 250,000 clones, roughly 90% seen once; the top ten hold around 0.7%. The sample was peripheral blood. The receptors come from a human donor in a cohort sampled during active COVID-19.

V usage is TRBV27 and J usage is TRBJ2-6, with a possible D match to TRBD2 (7 bases). Looked up from germline, CDR1 is MNHEY and CDR2 is SMNVEV (reference sequence). This CDR3 region has 14 residues. The germline V and J ends were trimmed by 6 bases and 4 bases, with 10 bases remaining between them. In DNA form, the CDR3 reads TGTGCCAGCAGCCCGGGGGGCGGGGCCAACGTCCTGACTTTC. It is translated as CASSPGGGANVLTF. The full variable domain, in which reference TRBV27 and TRBJ2-6 provide the parts outside the CDR3, is EAQVTQNPRYLITVTGKKLTVTCSQNMNHEYMSWYRQDPGLGLRQIYYSMNVEVTDKGDVPEGYKVSRKEKRNFPLILESPSPNQTSLYFCASSPGGGANVLTFGAGSRLTVL.

The genes are TRBV19 and TRBJ1-4; D ambiguous. This CDR3 region has 12 residues. V was pared by 2 bases and J by 12 bases, with 10 bases between. Germline V gene data show CDR1 as LNHDA and CDR2 as SQIVND (reference sequence). The CDR3 protein is CASSILASQLFF. The DNA of the CDR3 is TGTGCCAGTAGTATACTAGCCAGTCAACTGTTTTTT. The variable domain in full, with the rest retrieved from reference TRBV19 and TRBJ1-4, is DGGITQSPKYLFRKEGQNVTLSCEQNLNHDAMYWYRQDPGQGLRLIYYSQIVNDFQKGDIAEGYSVSREKKESFPLTVTSAQKNPTAFYLCASSILASQLFFGSGTQLSVL.

This clone has a single count. The rearrangement links TRBV30 to TRBJ2-7; possible D gene TRBD1, 5 bases. The germline V gene encodes CDR1 GTSNPN and CDR2 SVGIG (reference sequence). The V and J ends lost 4 bases and 12 bases respectively, with 34 bases between them. The length of the CDR3 is 17 residues. The CDR3 here is CAWMRGPNPDTGRMTYF. DNA for the CDR3: TGTGCCTGGATGAGAGGACCCAACCCGGACACCGGCAGGATGACGTACTTC.

Points on this clone: Other nucleotide sequences in the sample specify the same CDR3. Here the CDR3 reads CASSVEQGNGYTF. The CDR3 DNA sequence: TGTGCCAGCAGCGTAGAACAGGGGAACGGCTACACCTTC. The J gene is TRBJ1-2, the V gene TRBV9; 7 bases are a match to TRBD1. V was clipped by 0 bases and J by 8 bases; unmatched bases: 4. In germline, CDR1 is SGDLS, CDR2 YYNGEE. The CDR3 totals 13 residues. Combining the CDR3 with reference TRBV9 and TRBJ1-2 gives the whole variable domain DSGVTQTPKHLITATGQRVTLRCSPRSGDLSVYWYQQSLDQGLQFLIQYYNGEERAKGNILERFSAQQFPDLHSELNLSSLELGDSALYFCASSVEQGNGYTFGSGTRLTVV.

The chain couples TRBV5-6 to TRBJ1-2; TRBD1 matches at 7 bases. With 9 bases clipped from V and 4 bases from J, the junction kept 6 bases outside the gene matches. From germline, CDR1 is SGHDT and CDR2 YYEEEE. The CDR3 has 12 amino acids. The CDR3 is CATSTGLYGYTF. CDR3 DNA sequence: TGTGCCACTTCGACAGGGCTCTATGGCTACACCTTC.

The rearrangement joins TRBV12-5 to TRBJ2-5, with D perhaps matching TRBD1 (6 bases). This CDR3 spans 14 amino acids. Trimming took 2 bases from V and 3 from J, leaving 10 bases between them. Germline V CDR1 and CDR2: LGHNT, FRNRAP. CDR3 loop: CASGLSRGEETQYF. The DNA of the CDR3 is TGTGCTAGTGGTTTGAGCAGGGGTGAAGAGACCCAGTACTTC.

The rearrangement uses TRBV10-3 and TRBJ1-4; 7 positions agree with TRBD1. Germline loops: CDR1 ENHRY, CDR2 SYGVKD. This CDR3 has 13 amino acids. The ends lost 10 bases at V and 7 bases at J; junction bases unmatched: 9. DNA of the CDR3: TGTGCCACCGCTGACAGGGCGGGTGAAAAACTGTTTTTT. This encodes CATADRAGEKLFF.

V is TRBV28 and J is TRBJ1-5; D is perhaps TRBD1 (6 bases). The CDR3 totals 17 residues. Germline V gene lookup returns CDR1 MDHEN and CDR2 SYDVKM. The V end lost 4 bases, the J end lost 7 bases, and 23 bases lay between the germline ends. Here the CDR3 reads CASSSLPDLDRSQPQHF. For the CDR3, the DNA is TGTGCCAGCAGTTCCCTCCCCGATTTGGACAGAAGCCAGCCCCAGCATTTT.

The gene calls are TRBV6-5 and TRBJ2-7, with 10 bases lining up with TRBD2. Germline CDR1 is MNHEY and CDR2 is SVGAGI. After removal of 0 bases from V and 4 bases from J, the junction contained 6 bases not matched to a gene. The CDR3 has 16 residues. The CDR3 DNA sequence: TGTGCCAGCAGTTACTCGAAACTAGCGGGACAATACGAGCAGTACTTC. Protein product: CASSYSKLAGQYEQYF.

The table lists this clone with a count of one. The chain uses TRBV4-1 and TRBJ2-1; TRBD1 aligns across 8 bases. The germline gives CDR1 MGHRA, CDR2 YSYEKL. Trimming took 6 bases from V and 5 from J; bases not matched to a gene: 18. The CDR3 is made up of 18 amino acids. CDR3 nucleotide sequence: TGCGCCAGCAGTGAGCGTGACAGGGGTGCCCTAGCAGACAATGAGCAGTTCTTC. It yields the protein CASSERDRGALADNEQFF.

This clone was detected only a few times. The rearrangement joins TRBV3-1 (or the pseudogene TRBV3-2) to TRBJ1-1; 7 positions match TRBD1. The CDR3 totals 12 residues. Per the germline V gene, CDR1 is LGHDT and CDR2 is YNNKEL (reference sequence). V was pared by 10 bases and J by 3 bases, with 5 bases of the junction left unmatched. The CDR3 bases are TGTGCCACTACAGGGGATTACACTGAAGCTTTCTTT. Translated: CATTGDYTEAFF.

The genes are TRBV19 and TRBJ2-6, with a possible D match to TRBD2 (6 bases). The germline V gene has CDR1 LNHDA and CDR2 SQIVND (reference sequence). This CDR3 has 15 amino acids. CDR3 nucleotides: TGTGCAGCTGCGGGGCTCCTCTCTGGGGCCAACGTCCTGACTTTC. This gives the protein CAAAGLLSGANVLTF.

In this sample, this clone turned up once. The same CDR3 can be traced to other DNA sequences in this sample. V usage is TRBV4-3 and J usage is TRBJ2-7; possibly TRBD2 for D (5 bases). CDR1 LGHNA and CDR2 YSLEER come from the germline V gene. This CDR3 spans 14 amino acids. V lost 0 bases to trimming and J lost 1 base, with 7 bases between them. In DNA form, the CDR3 reads TGCGCCAGCAGCCAAGATACGGGATCCTACGAGCAGTACTTC. This encodes CASSQDTGSYEQYF.

The J gene is TRBJ2-5, the V gene TRBV5-1; 13 bases line up with TRBD2. The CDR3 length is 16 residues. V lost 9 bases, J lost 1 base, and 9 bases stayed unmatched. Germline loops: CDR1 SGHRS, CDR2 YFSETQ. As DNA, the CDR3 is TGCGCCACTACGGGACTAGCGGGGCTGATCCAAGAGACCCAGTACTTC. This gives the protein CATTGLAGLIQETQYF.

This chain links TRBV19 with TRBJ2-7; D is unresolved. This CDR3 is built from 15 residues. V gave up 3 bases and J gave up 0 bases, with 12 bases separating them. The V gene's germline CDR1 is LNHDA and CDR2 SQIVND (reference sequence). This CDR3 is CASSIVARLSYEQYF. CDR3 DNA: TGTGCCAGTAGTATTGTGGCAAGACTCTCCTACGAGCAGTACTTC.

The J gene is TRBJ2-7, the V gene TRBV7-2, with 7 bases aligning to TRBD2. The CDR3 length is 14 residues. CDR1 is SGHTA, CDR2 FQGNSA, per germline. Losses at the gene ends were 2 bases for V and 3 bases for J; bases not matched to a gene: 4. The CDR3 sequence: CASSLSGGVYEQYF. CDR3 DNA sequence: TGTGCCAGCAGCTTATCTGGGGGGGTCTACGAGCAGTACTTC.

The gene calls are TRBV3-1 (or the pseudogene TRBV3-2) and TRBJ1-5; no reliable D call. This CDR3 has 13 residues. Per the germline V gene, CDR1 is LGHDT and CDR2 is YNNKEL (reference sequence). The V and J ends lost 5 bases and 4 bases respectively, with 9 bases between them. The CDR3 nucleotides read TGTGCCAGCAGCAAAAACCAGAATCAGCCCCAGCATTTT. It translates to CASSKNQNQPQHF.

This clone was counted between two and nine times. This sequence joins TRBV15 and TRBJ1-1; D not certain. V lost 0 bases and J 1 base, leaving 6 bases between the germline ends. Germline V gene data show CDR1 as LNHNV and CDR2 as YYDKDF (reference sequence). The CDR3 contains 14 residues. CDR3 sequence reads: CATSRDGTNTEAFF. DNA of the CDR3: TGTGCCACCAGCAGAGACGGTACGAACACTGAAGCTTTCTTT.

This rearrangement joins TRBV6-1 to TRBJ2-7, with a weak D call TRBD2 (6 bases). This CDR3 has 14 amino acids. V was pared by 3 bases and J by 7 bases, with 16 bases between. Germline V gene data show CDR1 as MNHNS and CDR2 as SASEGT. CDR3 nucleotide sequence: TGTGCCAGCAGTGACGCCGTTAGGGCGGGGGAGCAGTACTTC. It is translated as CASSDAVRAGEQYF.

The chain uses TRBV5-6 and TRBJ2-3; D is unresolved. Germline CDR1 is SGHDT and CDR2 is YYEEEE. This CDR3 region has 16 residues. V lost 2 bases and J lost 2, with 15 bases in between. CDR3 nucleotides: TGTGCCAGCAGCTTTGGGCAGTTGGTGCACACAGATACGCAGTATTTT. It yields the protein CASSFGQLVHTDTQYF.

V and J are TRBV28 and TRBJ2-7, with 7 bases lining up with TRBD1. Germline V gene data show CDR1 as MDHEN and CDR2 as SYDVKM. The CDR3 spans 15 residues. Losses at the gene ends were 9 bases for V and 3 bases for J; bases not matched to a gene: 14. The CDR3 DNA reads TGTGCCAGTCTCCCGACAGGGCTCAACCTCTACGAGCAGTACTTC. It specifies CASLPTGLNLYEQYF.

V is TRBV28 and J is TRBJ1-1; D gene uncertain. The CDR3 runs 14 residues. CDR1 and CDR2 (germline): MDHEN, SYDVKM. Trimming left V 2 bases short and J 5 bases short, with 12 bases between. The CDR3 sequence is CASSLTGGDTEAFF. The CDR3, as DNA: TGTGCCAGCAGTTTAACCGGCGGCGATACTGAAGCTTTCTTT.

This clone came up once. The chain joins TRBV19 to TRBJ1-5; D is perhaps TRBD1 (5 bases). Trimming removed 3 bases at V and 4 bases at J, with 10 bases between. CDR3 length: 14 residues. CDR1 is LNHDA, CDR2 SQIVND, per germline (reference sequence). CDR3 sequence reads: CASSMRDWNQPQHF. The CDR3 DNA reads as TGTGCCAGTAGTATGAGGGACTGGAATCAGCCCCAGCATTTT.

The V and J genes are TRBV7-2 and TRBJ2-7; 10 bases match TRBD1. CDR1 and CDR2 from the germline V gene are SGHTA and FQGNSA. V lost 4 bases and J lost 3; bases outside the gene matches: 3. The CDR3 consists of 14 residues. Here the CDR3 DNA reads TGTGCCAGCAGCTGGGGGACAGGGGACTACGAGCAGTACTTC. It specifies CASSWGTGDYEQYF.

The chain links TRBV4-1 to TRBJ2-7; D uncertain. Trimming left V 0 bases short and J 5 bases short, with 17 bases between. Germline lookup yields CDR1 MGHRA and CDR2 YSYEKL. The CDR3 consists of 16 residues. The CDR3 loop reads CASSQDGTNYIDEQYF. The DNA of the CDR3 is TGCGCCAGCAGCCAAGATGGTACCAATTATATAGACGAGCAGTACTTC.